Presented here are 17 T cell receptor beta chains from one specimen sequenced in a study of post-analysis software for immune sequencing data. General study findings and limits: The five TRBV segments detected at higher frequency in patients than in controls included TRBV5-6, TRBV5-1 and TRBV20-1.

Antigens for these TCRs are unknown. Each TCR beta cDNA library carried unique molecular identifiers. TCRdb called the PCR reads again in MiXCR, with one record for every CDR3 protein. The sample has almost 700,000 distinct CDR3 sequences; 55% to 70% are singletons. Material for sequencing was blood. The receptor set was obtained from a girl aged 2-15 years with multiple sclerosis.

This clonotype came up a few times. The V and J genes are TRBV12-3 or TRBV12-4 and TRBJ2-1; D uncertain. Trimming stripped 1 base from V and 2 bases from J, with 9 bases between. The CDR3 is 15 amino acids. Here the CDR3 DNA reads TGTGCCAGCAGTTTAGGTGTACAAACCTACAATGAGCAGTTCTTC. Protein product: CASSLGVQTYNEQFF.

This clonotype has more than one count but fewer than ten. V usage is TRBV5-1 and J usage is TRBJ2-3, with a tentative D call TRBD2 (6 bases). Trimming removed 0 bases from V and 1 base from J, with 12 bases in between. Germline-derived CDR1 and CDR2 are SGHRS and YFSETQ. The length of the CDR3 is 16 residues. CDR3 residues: CASSLVADLGTDTQYF. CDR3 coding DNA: TGCGCCAGCAGCTTGGTAGCGGACTTAGGCACAGATACGCAGTATTTT.

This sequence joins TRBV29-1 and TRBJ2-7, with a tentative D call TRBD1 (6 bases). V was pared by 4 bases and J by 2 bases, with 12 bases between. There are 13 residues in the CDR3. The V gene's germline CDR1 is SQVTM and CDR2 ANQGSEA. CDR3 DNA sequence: TGCAGCGTTGGGACAGATACTACCTACGAGCAGTACTTC. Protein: CSVGTDTTYEQYF.

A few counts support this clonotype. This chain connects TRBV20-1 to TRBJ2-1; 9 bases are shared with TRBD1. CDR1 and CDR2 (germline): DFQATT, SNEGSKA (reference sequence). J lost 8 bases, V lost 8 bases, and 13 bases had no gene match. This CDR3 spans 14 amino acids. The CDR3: CSSRGDRERDEQFF. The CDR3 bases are TGCAGTTCGAGGGGGGACAGGGAAAGGGATGAGCAGTTCTTC.

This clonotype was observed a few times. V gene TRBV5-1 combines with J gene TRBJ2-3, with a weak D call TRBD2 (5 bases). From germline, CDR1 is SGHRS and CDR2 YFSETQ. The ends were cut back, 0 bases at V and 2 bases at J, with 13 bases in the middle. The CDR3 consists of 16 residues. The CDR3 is CASSLAVARDTDTQYF. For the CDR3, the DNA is TGCGCCAGCAGCTTGGCCGTGGCTCGGGACACAGATACGCAGTATTTT.

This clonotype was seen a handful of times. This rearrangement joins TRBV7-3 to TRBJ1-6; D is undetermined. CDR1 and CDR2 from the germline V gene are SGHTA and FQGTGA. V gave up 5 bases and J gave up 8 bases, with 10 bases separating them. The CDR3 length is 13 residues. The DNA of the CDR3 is TGTGCCAGCAGCGATCTCTACCATTCACCCCTCCACTTT. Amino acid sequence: CASSDLYHSPLHF.

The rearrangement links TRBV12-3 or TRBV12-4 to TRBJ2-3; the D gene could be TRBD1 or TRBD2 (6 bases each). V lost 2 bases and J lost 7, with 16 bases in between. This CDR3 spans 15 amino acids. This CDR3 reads CASSLRGDFHNTQYF. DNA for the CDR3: TGTGCCAGCAGTTTAAGGGGGGACTTTCATAATACGCAGTATTTT.

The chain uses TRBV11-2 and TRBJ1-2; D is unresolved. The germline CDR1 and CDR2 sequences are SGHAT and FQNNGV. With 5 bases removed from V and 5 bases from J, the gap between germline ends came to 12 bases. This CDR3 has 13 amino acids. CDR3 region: CASSLARSYGYTF. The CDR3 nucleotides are TGTGCCAGCAGCCTAGCCCGCTCTTATGGCTACACCTTC.

Here the CDR3 DNA reads TGCAGCGTTGATCGGGACAGGGGTATTGGCTACACCTTC. Its protein is CSVDRDRGIGYTF. The rearrangement links TRBV29-1 to TRBJ1-2, with TRBD1 matching over 10 bases. The CDR3 covers 13 residues. V dropped 3 bases and J dropped 7; count of bases not matched to a gene: 5. Germline loops: CDR1 SQVTM, CDR2 ANQGSEA.

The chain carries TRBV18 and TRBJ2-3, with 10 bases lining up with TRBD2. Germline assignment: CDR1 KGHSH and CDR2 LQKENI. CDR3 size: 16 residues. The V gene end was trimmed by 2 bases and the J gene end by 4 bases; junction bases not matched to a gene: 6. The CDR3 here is CASSPITSGISDTQYF. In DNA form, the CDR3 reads TGTGCCAGCTCACCAATCACTAGCGGGATCTCAGATACGCAGTATTTT.

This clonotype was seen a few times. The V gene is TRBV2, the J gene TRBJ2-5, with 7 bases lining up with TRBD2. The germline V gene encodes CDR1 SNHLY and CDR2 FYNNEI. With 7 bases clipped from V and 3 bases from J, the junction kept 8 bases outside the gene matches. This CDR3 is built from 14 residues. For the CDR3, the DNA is TGTGCCAGCACTCCCGGGACTACCAAAGAGACCCAGTACTTC. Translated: CASTPGTTKETQYF.

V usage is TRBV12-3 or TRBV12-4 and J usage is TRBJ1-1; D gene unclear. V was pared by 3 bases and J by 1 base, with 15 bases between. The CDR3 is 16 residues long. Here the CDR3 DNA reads TGTGCCAGCAGTTTCGCTTCGGGGATGTGGAACACTGAAGCTTTCTTT. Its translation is CASSFASGMWNTEAFF.

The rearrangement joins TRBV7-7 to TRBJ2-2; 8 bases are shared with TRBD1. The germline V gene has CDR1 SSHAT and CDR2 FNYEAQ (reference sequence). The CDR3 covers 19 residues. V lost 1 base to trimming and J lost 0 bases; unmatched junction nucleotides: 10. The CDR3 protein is CASSLGGRGPESNTGELFF. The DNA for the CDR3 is TGTGCCAGCAGCTTAGGTGGCAGGGGGCCCGAATCGAACACCGGGGAGCTGTTTTTT.

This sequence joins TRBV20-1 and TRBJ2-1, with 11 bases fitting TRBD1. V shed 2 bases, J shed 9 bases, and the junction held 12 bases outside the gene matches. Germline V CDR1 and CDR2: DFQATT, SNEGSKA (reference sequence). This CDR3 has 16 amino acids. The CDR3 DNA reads TGCAGTGCTAGAAGACCCGGGACAGGGGGAGGCTTTGAGCAGTTCTTC. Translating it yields CSARRPGTGGGFEQFF.

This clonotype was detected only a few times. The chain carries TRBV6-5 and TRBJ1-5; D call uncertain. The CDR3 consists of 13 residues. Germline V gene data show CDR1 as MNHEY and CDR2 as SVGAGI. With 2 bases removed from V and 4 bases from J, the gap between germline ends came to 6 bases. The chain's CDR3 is CASSYLVNQPQHF. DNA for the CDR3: TGTGCCAGCAGTTACCTAGTAAATCAGCCCCAGCATTTT.

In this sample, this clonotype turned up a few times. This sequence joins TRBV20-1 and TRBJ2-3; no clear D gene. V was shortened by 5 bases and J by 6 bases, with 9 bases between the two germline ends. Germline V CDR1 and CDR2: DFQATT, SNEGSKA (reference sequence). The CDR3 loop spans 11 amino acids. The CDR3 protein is CSAQGYDTQYF. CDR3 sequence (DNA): TGCAGTGCTCAAGGATATGATACGCAGTATTTT.

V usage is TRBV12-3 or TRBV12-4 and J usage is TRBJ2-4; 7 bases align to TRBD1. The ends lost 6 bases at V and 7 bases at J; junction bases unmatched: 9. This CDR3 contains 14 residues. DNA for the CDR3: TGTGCCAGCAGCTGGAAGGGGGCGCGGAACATTCAGTACTTC. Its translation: CASSWKGARNIQYF.